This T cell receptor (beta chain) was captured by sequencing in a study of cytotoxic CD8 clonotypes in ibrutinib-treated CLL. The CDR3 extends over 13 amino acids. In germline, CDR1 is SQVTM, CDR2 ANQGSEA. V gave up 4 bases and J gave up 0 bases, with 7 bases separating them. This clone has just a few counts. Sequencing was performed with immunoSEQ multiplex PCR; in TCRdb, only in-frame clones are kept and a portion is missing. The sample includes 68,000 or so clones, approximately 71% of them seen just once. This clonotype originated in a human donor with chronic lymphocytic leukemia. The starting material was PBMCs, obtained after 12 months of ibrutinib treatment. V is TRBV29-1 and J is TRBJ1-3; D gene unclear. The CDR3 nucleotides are TGCAGCGTTGCAGAAGACTCTGGAAACACCATATATTTT. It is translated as CSVAEDSGNTIYF.